This TCR beta chain is from a study of blood T cells in healthy people across ages. In regard to this clonotype: The target antigen is unknown.

The study's findings and limits: Measured against age, TCR beta diversity per million T cells decreased in a roughly linear manner.

The second PCR ran roughly 6 to 11 cycles with a sample-barcoded 5' primer and J-beta primers. In TCRdb, the 5' RACE reads were re-called with MiXCR into one record per CDR3 protein. This repertoire shows about 570,000 distinct CDR3 sequences, 27% found once; its top ten account for around 18%. The CDR3 covers 14 residues. CDR1 is ENHRY, CDR2 SYGVKD, per germline. V lost 3 bases to trimming and J lost 0 bases, with 8 bases between them. This receptor was identified in a woman aged 70 to 79 in good health. The chain recombines TRBV10-3 with TRBJ1-1; D is uncertain. The sample comprised blood. CDR3 DNA sequence: TGTGCCATCAGTGATAGGTTAATGAACACTGAAGCTTTCTTT. It specifies CAISDRLMNTEAFF.